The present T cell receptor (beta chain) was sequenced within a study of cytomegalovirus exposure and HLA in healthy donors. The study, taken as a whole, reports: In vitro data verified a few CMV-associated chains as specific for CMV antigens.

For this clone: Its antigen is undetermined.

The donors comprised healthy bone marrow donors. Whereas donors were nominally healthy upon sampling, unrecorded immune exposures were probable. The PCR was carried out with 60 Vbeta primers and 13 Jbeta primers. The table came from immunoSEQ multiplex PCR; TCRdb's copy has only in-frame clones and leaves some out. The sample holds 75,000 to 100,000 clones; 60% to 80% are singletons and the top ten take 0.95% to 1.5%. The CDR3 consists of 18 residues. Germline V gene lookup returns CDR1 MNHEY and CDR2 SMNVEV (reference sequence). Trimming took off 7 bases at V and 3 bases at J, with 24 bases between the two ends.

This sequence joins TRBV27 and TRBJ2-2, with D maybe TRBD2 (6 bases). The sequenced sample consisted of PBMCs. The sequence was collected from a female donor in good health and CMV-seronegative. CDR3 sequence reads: CASTIRRGRILDTGELFF. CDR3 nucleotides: TGTGCCAGCACCATCAGGAGGGGCCGGATTCTGGACACCGGGGAGCTGTTTTTT.